This T cell receptor beta chain was sequenced in a study of regulatory T cells in long-lasting Graves disease. In the study overall: Treatment with antithyroid drugs for over 5 years, together with positive TSH receptor antibodies, meant persistent Graves' disease.

CDR1 and CDR2 from the germline V gene are PRHDT and FYEKMQ (reference sequence). The trim removed 7 bases at V and 6 bases at J, leaving 8 bases unmatched. The CDR3 totals 13 residues. The time point denotes: persistent/refractory GD, antithyroid drugs over 5 years with positive TRAb. The TCR library was made from RNA extracted from PBMCs. This clonotype turned up a few times. Arm-PCR of CDR3 regions and iRepertoire HTBI primers were used to build TCR beta libraries. TCRdb processed the multiplex PCR reads anew with MiXCR; each CDR3 protein has one entry. Among roughly 450,000 distinct CDR3 sequences listed, 22% were seen once.

This rearrangement joins TRBV13 to TRBJ2-7; 8 nucleotides agree with TRBD2. The source of this sequence is a female donor with Graves disease. The specimen comprised peripheral blood mononuclear cells (PBMCs), sampled when the disease was refractory, from a patient treated with antithyroid drugs. The CDR3 loop is CASKRESSVEQYF. The CDR3 bases are TGTGCCAGCAAGCGGGAGTCTTCCGTCGAGCAGTACTTC.